Shown below are 12 T cell receptor beta chains from a single sample sequenced in a study of shared clonotypes between healthy human individuals. Clones were read by immunoSEQ multiplex PCR, and TCRdb kept only the in-frame ones, dropping some. The sample has about 110,000 clones, about 70% seen once. Sample: memory CD8+ T cells sorted from blood. The subset: CD45RO+ cells pooled with CCR7-negative TemRA cells. Receptors originate from a woman in her twenties or thirties in good health.

The chain combines TRBV2 with TRBJ2-3; tentatively, D is TRBD2 (6 bases). The CDR3 spans 16 residues. The germline V and J ends were trimmed by 3 bases and 0 bases, with 13 bases remaining between them. Germline CDR1 is SNHLY and CDR2 is FYNNEI. DNA of the CDR3: TGTGCCAGCAGTGAGGGGACTCGTTCTAGCACAGATACGCAGTATTTT. As protein: CASSEGTRSSTDTQYF. Variable domain in full (rest from reference TRBV2 and TRBJ2-3): EPEVTQTPSHQVTQMGQEVILRCVPISNHLYFYWYRQILGQKVEFLVSFYNNEISEKSEIFDDQFSVERPDGSNFTLKIRSTKLEDSAMYFCASSEGTRSSTDTQYFGPGTRLTVL.

Regarding this clone: A clone one base away is much larger, so this may be a read error. The rearrangement links TRBV2 to TRBJ2-1; TRBD2 agrees at 10 bases. Germline V CDR1 and CDR2: SNHLY, FYNNEI. The CDR3 extends over 15 amino acids. After removal of 4 bases from V and 0 bases from J, the junction contained 0 bases not matched to a gene. The CDR3 spells CASSASGSSYNEQFF. The CDR3 coding sequence is TGTGCCAGCAGTGCTAGCGGGAGCTCCTACAATGAGCAGTTCTTC.

The chain combines TRBV25-1 with TRBJ2-7, with a possible D match to TRBD1 (6 bases). Germline CDR1 MGHDK, CDR2 SYGVNS. The CDR3 spans 15 residues. Trimming left V 4 bases short and J 3 bases short, with 16 bases between. This chain's CDR3 is CASSGVGQPFYEQYF. CDR3 nucleotides: TGTGCCAGCAGTGGCGTAGGACAGCCTTTCTACGAGCAGTACTTC.

This clone has ten or more counts. V and J are TRBV15 and TRBJ2-6, with a possible D match to TRBD1 (5 bases). Germline CDR1 reads LNHNV; CDR2 reads YYDKDF (reference sequence). V lost 1 base and J lost 1, with 8 bases in between. The CDR3 runs to 16 residues. The CDR3 coding sequence is TGTGCCACCAGCAGAGCGCAGGGATCTGGGGCCAACGTCCTGACTTTC. This translates into CATSRAQGSGANVLTF.

This clone was seen at least ten times. The chain links TRBV6-1 to TRBJ1-1; D call uncertain. CDR3 length: 11 amino acids. Germline assignment: CDR1 MNHNS and CDR2 SASEGT. Trimming took off 10 bases at V and 3 bases at J, with 9 bases between the two ends. The CDR3 sequence is CAMLMDTEAFF. The CDR3 DNA reads as TGTGCCATGCTGATGGACACTGAAGCTTTCTTT.

This chain joins TRBV6-1 and TRBJ1-5, with D uncertain. The CDR3 is 10 amino acids. Between the trimmed V and J ends, which lost 4 bases and 6 bases, there was a span of 1 base. CDR1 MNHNS and CDR2 SASEGT come from the germline V gene. In DNA form, the CDR3 reads TGTGCCAGCAGTGTTCAGCCCCAGCATTTT. This encodes CASSVQPQHF.

This sequence joins TRBV19 and TRBJ2-2; the match to TRBD2 covers 7 bases. From germline, CDR1 is LNHDA and CDR2 SQIVND (reference sequence). CDR3 size: 18 residues. J was trimmed by 7 bases and V by 3 bases; bases with no gene match: 17. CDR3: CASSIEWEGLTDIGELFF. CDR3 nucleotides: TGTGCCAGTAGTATTGAGTGGGAGGGCCTAACGGATATCGGGGAGCTGTTTTTT.

The chain combines TRBV28 with TRBJ2-4; tentative D call: TRBD2 (5 bases). CDR1 and CDR2 from the germline V gene are MDHEN and SYDVKM. The CDR3 totals 16 residues. Deletions cut 6 bases from V and 0 bases from J, with 15 bases between. The CDR3 sequence: CASSPWRVRAKNIQYF. Here the CDR3 DNA reads TGTGCCAGCAGCCCGTGGCGGGTGCGAGCCAAAAACATTCAGTACTTC.

This clone was seen a few times. The chain combines TRBV30 with TRBJ1-1, with 8 bases that match TRBD1. Losses at the gene ends were 5 bases for V and 7 bases for J; bases not matched to a gene: 6. The CDR3 extends over 12 amino acids. CDR1 is GTSNPN and CDR2 is SVGIG in the germline V gene (reference sequence). Here the CDR3 reads CAWGQGAGEAFF. The CDR3 DNA reads TGTGCCTGGGGACAGGGAGCGGGTGAAGCTTTCTTT.

This clone was seen many times. The chain joins TRBV15 to TRBJ2-5; 8 bases line up with TRBD2. Germline CDR1 is LNHNV and CDR2 is YYDKDF (reference sequence). With V trimmed by 5 bases and J by 4 bases, 9 bases remained unmatched. The CDR3 runs to 15 residues. Here the CDR3 reads CATSSEAGGGETQYF. The DNA of the CDR3 is TGTGCCACCAGCTCTGAGGCGGGAGGTGGAGAGACCCAGTACTTC.

This clone appeared a few times. This rearrangement joins TRBV11-2 to TRBJ1-4; TRBD1 matches at 8 bases. This CDR3 is built from 16 residues. Germline V gene lookup returns CDR1 SGHAT and CDR2 FQNNGV. V dropped 5 bases and J dropped 8; count of bases not matched to a gene: 13. The DNA for the CDR3 is TGTGCCAGCAGCCGTCGACAGGGGAGGTTAGGAGAAAAACTGTTTTTT. This codes for CASSRRQGRLGEKLFF.

The genes are TRBV6-6 and TRBJ1-1; TRBD1 matches at 8 bases. Germline V lookup: CDR1 MNHNY, CDR2 SVGAGI (reference sequence). The CDR3 covers 14 residues. V was pared by 5 bases and J by 1 base, with 3 bases of the junction left unmatched. For the CDR3, the DNA is TGTGCCAGCAGTCGGACAGGGAAGAACACTGAAGCTTTCTTT. Translation: CASSRTGKNTEAFF.